The 32 T cell receptor beta chains reported below all come from one sample, sequenced in a study of blood T cell repertoires in COVID-19. Sequenced by immunoSEQ multiplex PCR; TCRdb stores in-frame clones only, minus some. The data show tens of thousands of clones, 75% to 90% seen once. Sequenced input: peripheral blood. These receptors were obtained from a human donor in a cohort sampled during active COVID-19.

This chain connects TRBV4-3 to TRBJ1-1, with D possibly being TRBD1 (5 bases). The CDR3 loop spans 14 amino acids. Trimming cost V 0 bases and J 5 bases, with 10 bases left between them. Germline V lookup: CDR1 LGHNA, CDR2 YSLEER. The CDR3 DNA is TGCGCCAGCAGCCAAGATCGGGGGGTTACTGAAGCTTTCTTT. Translating gives CASSQDRGVTEAFF.

Only one count was recorded for this clone. The chain employs TRBV10-2 and TRBJ2-4; no definite D call. With 0 bases removed from V and 3 bases from J, the gap between germline ends came to 6 bases. Germline CDR1 reads WSHSY; CDR2 reads SAAADI. The length of the CDR3 is 14 residues. CDR3 coding DNA: TGCGCCAGCAGTGAGTCACCGGGCAAAAACATTCAGTACTTC. Its translation is CASSESPGKNIQYF.

This chain connects TRBV27 to TRBJ2-5; 8 nucleotides align to TRBD1. With 5 bases clipped from V and 4 bases from J, the junction kept 6 bases outside the gene matches. The CDR3 is made up of 14 amino acids. Germline V gives CDR1 MNHEY, CDR2 SMNVEV (reference sequence). The CDR3 DNA reads as TGTGCCAGCAGTCATCAGGGGGCCGTAGAGACCCAGTACTTC. Translating gives CASSHQGAVETQYF.

This clone was recorded a few times. This chain joins TRBV4-2 and TRBJ1-1; the match to TRBD1 covers 8 bases. With 6 bases clipped from V and 5 bases from J, the junction kept 8 bases outside the gene matches. From germline, CDR1 is LGHNA and CDR2 YNFKEQ. The CDR3 has 14 residues. CDR3 amino acids: CASRQGALTTEAFF. DNA for the CDR3: TGTGCCAGCAGGCAGGGGGCGCTGACTACTGAAGCTTTCTTT.

J is TRBJ2-1 and V is TRBV29-1; no reliable D call. V dropped 3 bases and J dropped 5 bases, with 8 bases sitting between them. This CDR3 contains 12 residues. Germline CDR1 is SQVTM and CDR2 is ANQGSEA. CDR3 sequence (DNA): TGCAGCGTTGATGGGCCCAACAATGAGCAGTTCTTC. Its translation: CSVDGPNNEQFF.

Regarding this clone: An end of the junction does not agree with germline; a read error may underlie this. The chain carries TRBV11-2 and TRBJ1-4; the match to TRBD1 covers 10 bases. Germline CDR1 reads SGHAT; CDR2 reads FQNNGV. The length of the CDR3 is 13 residues. The CDR3: CASSPNYGQGEVF. CDR3 nucleotide sequence: TGTGCCAGCAGCCCCAACTACGGACAGGGGGAGGTCTTT.

The gene calls are TRBV6-5 and TRBJ1-5; the D gene is possibly TRBD1 (5 bases). Germline CDR1 reads MNHEY; CDR2 reads SVGAGI. The CDR3 contains 14 residues. V was trimmed by 5 bases and J by 1 base, leaving 9 bases between them. The CDR3 DNA reads as TGTGCCAGCAGTCCAGGGTTCAGCAATCAGCCCCAGCATTTT. Translation: CASSPGFSNQPQHF.

The chain links TRBV14 to TRBJ2-1; 12 nucleotides line up with TRBD2. V dropped 1 base and J dropped 4; count of bases not matched to a gene: 11. Germline values: CDR1 SGHDN, CDR2 FVKESK. The CDR3 is made up of 19 amino acids. The CDR3, as DNA: TGTGCCAGCAGCCAAGCCCCCCAGACTAGCGGGAGAGAGTACAATGAGCAGTTCTTC. Translated: CASSQAPQTSGREYNEQFF.

The chain couples TRBV27 to TRBJ2-3, with 7 bases matching TRBD2. The germline V gene has CDR1 MNHEY and CDR2 SMNVEV (reference sequence). This CDR3 comprises 17 residues. The trim removed 4 bases at V and 2 bases at J, leaving 12 bases unmatched. CDR3 coding DNA: TGTGCCAGCAGTTCCCCCTCAACTAGCGCCTACACAGATACGCAGTATTTT. The encoded protein is CASSSPSTSAYTDTQYF.

This chain links TRBV14 with TRBJ2-5; TRBD2 matches at 13 bases. V gave up 2 bases and J gave up 5 bases; unmatched junction bases: 5. CDR3 length equals 16 residues. The germline gives CDR1 SGHDN, CDR2 FVKESK. CDR3 bases: TGTGCCAGCAGCCAATGGACTAGCGGGAGCTGGGAGACCCAGTACTTC. Translating gives CASSQWTSGSWETQYF. The variable domain in full, completed from reference TRBV14 and TRBJ2-5, reads EAGVTQFPSHSVIEKGQTVTLRCDPISGHDNLYWYRRVMGKEIKFLLHFVKESKQDESGMPNNRFLAERTGGTYSTLKVQPAELEDSGVYFCASSQWTSGSWETQYFGPGTRLLVL.

The chain recombines TRBV3-1 (or the pseudogene TRBV3-2) with TRBJ1-1; 8 bases line up with TRBD1. The germline gives CDR1 LGHDT, CDR2 YNNKEL (reference sequence). With V trimmed by 4 bases and J by 5 bases, 3 bases remained unmatched. This CDR3 has 13 residues. The CDR3 coding sequence is TGTGCCAGCAGCCGGACAGGGTCGACTGAAGCTTTCTTT. Translation gives CASSRTGSTEAFF.

The rearrangement joins TRBV6-5 to TRBJ1-4; 8 bases line up with TRBD1. This CDR3 spans 15 amino acids. Germline assignment: CDR1 MNHEY and CDR2 SVGAGI. The J segment lost 4 bases and the V segment lost 5 bases, leaving 6 bases of the junction unmatched. The CDR3, as DNA: TGTGCCAGCAGTCCCGACAGGGGCATTAATGAAAAACTGTTTTTT. It yields the protein CASSPDRGINEKLFF.

V gene TRBV7-9 combines with J gene TRBJ2-1, with TRBD1 identical over 7 bases. The CDR3 has 19 amino acids. Germline CDR1 SEHNR, CDR2 FQNEAQ (reference sequence). V trimming: 4 bases; J trimming: 0 bases; junction bases outside the gene matches: 15. The CDR3 region has the DNA TGTGCCAGCAGCTCCACTGATTTGACAGGGCAAAGCTCCTACAATGAGCAGTTCTTC. Protein sequence: CASSSTDLTGQSSYNEQFF. The entire variable domain, with the rest obtained from reference TRBV7-9 and TRBJ2-1, is as follows: DTGVSQNPRHKITKRGQNVTFRCDPISEHNRLYWYRQTLGQGPEFLTYFQNEAQLEKSRLLSDRFSAERPKGSFSTLEIQRTEQGDSAMYLCASSSTDLTGQSSYNEQFFGPGTRLTVL.

This chain uses TRBV4-3 with TRBJ1-5; no reliable D call. Germline CDR1 LGHNA, CDR2 YSLEER. Trimming cost V 1 base and J 3 bases, with 7 bases left between them. There are 14 residues in the CDR3. This CDR3 is CASSQGGFNQPQHF. The CDR3 DNA reads TGCGCCAGCAGCCAAGGAGGGTTCAATCAGCCCCAGCATTTT.

The genes are TRBV5-3 and TRBJ2-7; D unresolved. TRBV5-3 belongs to the ORF category, with a function that is uncertain. CDR3 length equals 10 residues. CDR3 DNA sequence: TGTACTATTACATCTGTTGGGCAGTACTTC. This codes for CTITSVGQYF.

This clone was counted between two and nine times. V gene TRBV3-1 (or the pseudogene TRBV3-2) combines with J gene TRBJ2-7; D perhaps matches TRBD2 (5 bases). Trimming left V 4 bases short and J 0 bases short, with 13 bases between. CDR1 is LGHDT, CDR2 YNNKEL, per germline (reference sequence). The CDR3 covers 15 residues. CDR3 nucleotides: TGTGCCAGCAGCCCTCGTTTGGGGAGCTCCTACGAGCAGTACTTC. The encoded protein is CASSPRLGSSYEQYF.

The V gene is TRBV6-6, the J gene TRBJ1-2; 12 bases are shared with TRBD1. The V gene end was trimmed by 5 bases and the J gene end by 5 bases; junction bases not matched to a gene: 12. Germline values: CDR1 MNHNY, CDR2 SVGAGI (reference sequence). The length of the CDR3 is 17 residues. CDR3 DNA sequence: TGTGCCAGCAGTCCCGGGGACAGGGGGCGTTCTTGGTATGGCTACACCTTC. Its translation: CASSPGDRGRSWYGYTF.

CDR3 sequence: CASNQVRGANNEAFF. DNA of the CDR3: TGTGCCAGCAACCAAGTACGGGGAGCGAATAATGAAGCTTTCTTT. The chain has TRBV28 and TRBJ1-1; D gene uncertain. Between the trimmed V and J ends, which lost 7 bases and 7 bases, there was a span of 22 bases. This CDR3 has 15 residues. Germline loops: CDR1 MDHEN, CDR2 SYDVKM.

This clone appeared once. V and J are TRBV4-3 and TRBJ1-4; D is perhaps TRBD1 (5 bases). V lost 2 bases and J lost 7, with 17 bases in between. The CDR3 runs to 16 residues. Germline CDR1 reads LGHNA; CDR2 reads YSLEER. The CDR3 here is CASSQSRTTLGEKLFF. DNA for the CDR3: TGCGCCAGCAGCCAATCAAGGACAACCCTGGGTGAAAAACTGTTTTTT.

The chain recombines TRBV4-1 with TRBJ2-7; TRBD1 might be the D (5 bases). V dropped 3 bases and J dropped 2 bases, with 11 bases sitting between them. Germline V gene data show CDR1 as MGHRA and CDR2 as YSYEKL. The CDR3 contains 14 residues. For the CDR3, the DNA is TGCGCCAGCAGCCAGGGGCGGTCCACCTACGAGCAGTACTTC. Translation: CASSQGRSTYEQYF.

This chain joins TRBV11-2 and TRBJ1-2, with 10 bases fitting TRBD1. With V trimmed by 5 bases and J by 7 bases, 7 bases remained unmatched. CDR3 length: 14 amino acids. The V gene's germline CDR1 is SGHAT and CDR2 FQNNGV. CDR3 region: CASSRRQGAFGYTF. CDR3 bases: TGTGCCAGCAGCCGGAGACAGGGGGCGTTTGGCTACACCTTC. The full variable domain, rest sourced from reference TRBV11-2 and TRBJ1-2, is EAGVAQSPRYKIIEKRQSVAFWCNPISGHATLYWYQQILGQGPKLLIQFQNNGVVDDSQLPKDRFSAERLKGVDSTLKIQPAKLEDSAVYLCASSRRQGAFGYTFGSGTRLTVV.

The CDR3 DNA follows: TGTGCCAGCAGTTTAAACCGACTGGGACAGGGGAGAGAAAAACTGTTTTTT. This translates into CASSLNRLGQGREKLFF. J is TRBJ1-4 and V is TRBV27; 10 nucleotides match TRBD1. The CDR3 length is 17 residues. Germline CDR1 reads MNHEY; CDR2 reads SMNVEV (reference sequence). Trimming cost V 2 bases and J 8 bases; bases outside gene matches: 11. Full variable domain (remainder filled in from reference TRBV27 and TRBJ1-4): EAQVTQNPRYLITVTGKKLTVTCSQNMNHEYMSWYRQDPGLGLRQIYYSMNVEVTDKGDVPEGYKVSRKEKRNFPLILESPSPNQTSLYFCASSLNRLGQGREKLFFGSGTQLSVL.

This chain joins TRBV27 and TRBJ1-1, with TRBD1 matching 10 bases. Unmatched junction bases numbered 3, after V lost 4 bases and J lost 1 base. CDR3 length: 15 residues. Germline CDR1 and CDR2: MNHEY and SMNVEV (reference sequence). CDR3 sequence reads: CASSSGQGGNTEAFF. The CDR3 bases are TGTGCCAGCAGTTCCGGACAGGGGGGGAACACTGAAGCTTTCTTT.

The rearrangement joins TRBV2 to TRBJ2-4; D might be TRBD1 (5 bases). The CDR3 loop spans 14 amino acids. Germline assignment: CDR1 SNHLY and CDR2 FYNNEI. The ends were cut back, 3 bases at V and 0 bases at J, with 6 bases in the middle. CDR3 in amino acids: CASSEGLAKNIQYF. CDR3 sequence (DNA): TGTGCCAGCAGTGAGGGGCTAGCCAAAAACATTCAGTACTTC.

This chain joins TRBV5-4 and TRBJ1-6, with unresolved D. The CDR3 is 12 amino acids. Germline values: CDR1 SGHNT, CDR2 YYREEE (reference sequence). The germline V and J ends were trimmed by 0 bases and 7 bases, with 2 bases remaining between them. The CDR3 DNA follows: TGTGCCAGCAGCTTGGCAAATTCACCCCTCCACTTT. Protein: CASSLANSPLHF.

A note on this clone: Other DNA sequences within the sample encode an identical CDR3. V is TRBV5-1 and J is TRBJ2-2; TRBD2 aligns across 7 bases. CDR1 and CDR2 (germline): SGHRS, YFSETQ. The CDR3 sequence is 16 residues long. The trim removed 0 bases at V and 4 bases at J, leaving 6 bases unmatched. For the CDR3, the DNA is TGCGCCAGCAGCTTGGTTGCGGGAGAAGGCACCGGGGAGCTGTTTTTT. It codes for CASSLVAGEGTGELFF.

This clone was found a few times. This chain connects TRBV6-2 or TRBV6-3 to TRBJ2-1; D is possibly TRBD2 (5 bases). This CDR3 is built from 14 residues. Trimming stripped 4 bases from V and 2 bases from J, with 9 bases between. Germline CDR1 MNHEY, CDR2 SVGEGT. CDR3 loop: CASSFLGTYNEQFF. The CDR3 DNA is TGTGCCAGCAGTTTCCTCGGGACCTACAATGAGCAGTTCTTC.

The genes are TRBV6-1 and TRBJ2-7, with D unresolved. V lost 2 bases, J lost 3 bases, and 11 bases lay in between. Germline V gene sequence: CDR1 MNHNS, CDR2 SASEGT. The CDR3 covers 14 residues. The CDR3 reads CASSEMAEVYEQYF. The CDR3 coding sequence is TGTGCCAGCAGTGAAATGGCAGAGGTCTACGAGCAGTACTTC.

V usage is TRBV7-8 and J usage is TRBJ1-5; D may be TRBD1 (6 bases). Germline CDR1 SGHVS, CDR2 FQNEAQ. V was cut by 3 bases and J by 4 bases, with 10 bases left in between. The CDR3 is 14 residues long. The DNA of the CDR3 is TGTGCCAGCAGCTTTGGACAGCTAAATCAGCCCCAGCATTTT. Protein product: CASSFGQLNQPQHF.

V usage is TRBV7-9 and J usage is TRBJ1-2, with 7 bases aligning to TRBD1. The CDR3 consists of 13 residues. V lost 5 bases to trimming and J lost 4 bases; unmatched junction nucleotides: 4. CDR1 is SEHNR and CDR2 is FQNEAQ in the germline V gene (reference sequence). The CDR3 sequence is CASSLGQFYGYTF. CDR3 coding DNA: TGTGCCAGCAGCCTGGGACAGTTCTATGGCTACACCTTC.

J is TRBJ1-1 and V is TRBV11-2; 7 bases are a match to TRBD1. CDR1 is SGHAT and CDR2 is FQNNGV in the germline V gene. CDR3 length equals 15 residues. V dropped 5 bases and J dropped 1; count of bases not matched to a gene: 7. The CDR3 DNA reads TGTGCCAGCAGCCCGACTCGGACAGGGAACACTGAAGCTTTCTTT. Protein product: CASSPTRTGNTEAFF.

The chain's CDR3 is CASWTGVSNQPQHF. The CDR3 DNA follows: TGTGCCAGTTGGACAGGGGTTAGCAATCAGCCCCAGCATTTT. The rearrangement uses TRBV19 and TRBJ1-5, with TRBD1 matching over 9 bases. The CDR3 sequence is 14 residues long. V was clipped by 8 bases and J by 0 bases; unmatched bases: 2. Per the germline V gene, CDR1 is LNHDA and CDR2 is SQIVND (reference sequence).